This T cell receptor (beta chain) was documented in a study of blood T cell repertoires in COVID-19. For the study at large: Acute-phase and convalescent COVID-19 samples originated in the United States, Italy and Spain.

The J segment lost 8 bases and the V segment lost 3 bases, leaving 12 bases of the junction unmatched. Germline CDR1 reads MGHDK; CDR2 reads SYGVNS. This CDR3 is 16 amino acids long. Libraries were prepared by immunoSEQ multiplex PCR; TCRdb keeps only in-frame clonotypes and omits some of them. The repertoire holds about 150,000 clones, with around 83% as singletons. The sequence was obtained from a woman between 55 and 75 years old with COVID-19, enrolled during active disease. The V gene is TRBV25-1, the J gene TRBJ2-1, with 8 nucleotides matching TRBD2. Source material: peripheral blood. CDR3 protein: CASSESGLFGGDEQFF. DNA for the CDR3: TGTGCCAGCAGTGAGTCGGGACTTTTCGGGGGGGATGAGCAGTTCTTC. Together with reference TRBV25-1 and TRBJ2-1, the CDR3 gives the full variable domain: EADIYQTPRYLVIGTGKKITLECSQTMGHDKMYWYQQDPGMELHLIHYSYGVNSTEKGDLSSESTVSRIRTEHFPLTLESARPSHTSQYLCASSESGLFGGDEQFFGPGTRLTVL.